This record looks at one T cell receptor (beta chain) sequence and its context. Per germline, CDR1 SGHRS and CDR2 YFSETQ. V shed 4 bases and J shed 2 bases, with 8 bases lying between them. The CDR3 is 13 amino acids. These data come from a study of T cell changes during pregnancy in multiple sclerosis. Generated by immunoSEQ multiplex PCR, the TCRdb table keeps only in-frame clones and is missing some. The sample holds tens of thousands of clones, roughly nine tenths seen once. The genes are TRBV5-1 and TRBJ2-3; D gene unclear. The TCR originated in a female donor in good health, enrolled as a control in a pregnancy study. Source: CD4+ T cells from peripheral blood mononuclear cells, taken after pregnancy. The CDR3, as DNA: TGCGCCAGCAGCAGAGGAGACACAGATACGCAGTATTTT. This encodes CASSRGDTDTQYF.